The TCR beta chain under discussion was sequenced for a study of blood T cell repertoires in COVID-19. Sequencing was performed with immunoSEQ multiplex PCR; in TCRdb, only in-frame clones are kept and a portion is missing. The profile shows 250,000 to 350,000 clones, approximately 85% of them singletons. The CDR3 totals 15 residues. Germline V lookup: CDR1 MNHEY, CDR2 SVGAGI. V lost 5 bases to trimming and J lost 4 bases; unmatched junction nucleotides: 7. This sequence joins TRBV6-5 and TRBJ1-2; 10 bases align to TRBD1. The sample comprised PBMCs or T cells enriched from blood (not recorded which). This TCR derives from a woman aged 25 to 39 who had recovered from COVID-19. Written as DNA, the CDR3 is TGTGCCAGCAGTCACGGGGGACAGGGGATCTATGGCTACACCTTC. Translation: CASSHGGQGIYGYTF.